Detailed here is one T cell receptor beta chain. Its antigen remains unknown. This record comes from a study of T cells in Graves' hyperthyroidism and ophthalmopathy. Amplification targeted TCR beta CDR3 regions from RNA transcripts. The HTBI set primed first-round TCR CDR3 RT-PCR. TCRdb analysed the multiplex PCR reads with MiXCR anew, one entry per CDR3 protein. The table has 600,000 to 800,000 distinct CDR3 sequences, approximately 40% seen once; the top ten hold around 30%. The CDR3 runs to 13 residues. V was shortened by 5 bases and J by 6 bases, with 13 bases between the two germline ends. Study-wide results and limits: Appearing also in blood were most of the thyroid clonotypes expanded above 0.001. Model predictions of ophthalmopathy came a median approximately 6.5 months before onset.

This clonotype was sampled from a woman in her 40s with Graves' hyperthyroidism. The V call is TRBV12-3 or TRBV12-4, the J call TRBJ1-1, with D unclear. Sequencing input: blood. The CDR3 DNA reads TGTGCCAGCAGTGATCAGGAGCCCCCTGAAGCTTTCTTT. Protein product: CASSDQEPPEAFF.